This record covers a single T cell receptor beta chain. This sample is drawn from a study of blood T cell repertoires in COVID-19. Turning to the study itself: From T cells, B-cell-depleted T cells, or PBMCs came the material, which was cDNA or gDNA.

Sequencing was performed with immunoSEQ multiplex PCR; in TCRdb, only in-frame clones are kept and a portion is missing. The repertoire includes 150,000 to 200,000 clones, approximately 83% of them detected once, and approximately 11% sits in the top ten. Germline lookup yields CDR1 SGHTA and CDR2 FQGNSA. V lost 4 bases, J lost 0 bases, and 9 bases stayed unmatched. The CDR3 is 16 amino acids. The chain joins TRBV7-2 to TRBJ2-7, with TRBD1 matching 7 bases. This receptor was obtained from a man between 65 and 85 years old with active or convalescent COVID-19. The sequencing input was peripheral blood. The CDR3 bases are TGTGCCAGCAGCTGGCCGACAGGGCGGAGCTCCTACGAGCAGTACTTC. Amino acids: CASSWPTGRSSYEQYF.